This T cell receptor beta chain was sequenced in a study of blood T cell repertoires in COVID-19 (TCRdb year 2020). Background for the entire study: The collaborator samples originated in the United States, Italy and Spain and spanned the acute and convalescent phases of COVID-19. The prospective study material was composed of cDNA or gDNA derived from T cells, B-cell-depleted T cells, or PBMCs. Deeply sampled blood TCRbeta repertoires from subjects exposed to, actively infected with, or recovered from COVID-19 were included in the dataset. The repertoires were made available in a free public database intended to serve as a resource for research on the immune response to SARS-CoV-2. The samples were drawn from two sources: the first 160 participants of the ongoing ImmuneRACE study, and over 1,000 subjects contributed by 6 global collaborators. The sample metadata nearly always contained a de-identified subject ID, COVID-19 status, age in years and sex. HLA class I and class II types, where available, came from metadata supplied by the sample provider rather than from assay-based typing.

TCRbeta CDR3 regions were amplified from genomic DNA by means of the immunoSEQ Assay, a bias-controlled multiplex PCR. The authors' analysis ran thus. The number of nucleated cells in each sample was estimated from the amplification of reference gene primers within the assay. To quantify the absolute abundance of each unique TCRbeta CDR3 rearrangement, sequence reads were collapsed and filtered. Productive Simpson clonality was computed per sample as the square root of Simpson's diversity index over productive rearrangements. TCRdb took this table from immuneACCESS and kept in-frame rearrangements with V and J called. Such tables lack part of the clones; where checked against another copy, unresolved V genes explain under half of the gap, and the rest is unexplained. Clonal size and the V and J genes are those of that table, whereas D and trimming came from the DNA. This sample gives 17,000 or so clones in total; roughly 91% of them show up just once. The ten largest clones capture more than 5.5% of the sample.

Whole blood was collected in K2EDTA tubes by collaborating institutions according to the institutions' own protocols. For TCRbeta analysis, collaborators shipped samples in one of three forms: frozen whole blood, isolated PBMCs, or DNA extracted from either of those sample types. Spanning cysteine to phenylalanine, the CDR3 consists of 12 amino acids. Only CDR3 DNA is held: 36 bases, read in frame from base 1. Remarks on this clone: Which antigen it targets is not known. No per-base quality is available; no much larger clone lies one base away.

The paper as a whole reports these results and caveats: The amount of clinical and demographic metadata varied by source and participant and was provided uncurated.

The receptor was derived from a human donor in a cohort sampled during active COVID-19. The sequenced sample consisted of peripheral blood. In this chain, TRBV21-1 is recombined with TRBJ2-7; no check of the table's D call, TRBD2, against the DNA was made. TRBV21-1 corresponds to a pseudogene. The sequenced DNA is TGTGCCAGCAGCCCGTGCTCCTACGAGCAGTACTTC. This gives the protein CASSPCSYEQYF.